The 12 T cell receptor beta chains below come from one sample, sequenced in a study of blood T cell repertoires in COVID-19. Produced via immunoSEQ multiplex PCR; TCRdb's table is partial and in-frame only. The data show 45,000 to 65,000 clones, about 76% seen once. Sequenced material: peripheral blood. The source of these receptors is an older man with active or convalescent COVID-19.

This sequence joins TRBV6-2 or TRBV6-3 and TRBJ1-2; 7 bases match TRBD1. V shed 5 bases and J 6 bases; nucleotides not matched to a gene: 6. The CDR3 is 13 amino acids. Germline V gene lookup returns CDR1 MNHEY and CDR2 SVGEGT. The CDR3 region is CASSLQGWDGYTF. In nucleotides, the CDR3 is TGTGCCAGCAGTCTACAGGGGTGGGATGGCTACACCTTC.

The chain recombines TRBV19 with TRBJ2-7; D gene uncertain. The V and J ends lost 5 bases and 2 bases respectively, with 10 bases between them. The germline gives CDR1 LNHDA, CDR2 SQIVND (reference sequence). The CDR3 contains 13 residues. The CDR3 protein is CASSYPGAYEQYF. The CDR3 nucleotides read TGTGCCAGTAGTTACCCAGGTGCCTACGAGCAGTACTTC.

The rearrangement uses TRBV13 and TRBJ1-2; D uncertain. V lost 4 bases and J lost 3, with 12 bases in between. Germline V gene lookup returns CDR1 PRHDT and CDR2 FYEKMQ (reference sequence). CDR3 length: 14 residues. CDR3 sequence reads: CASSSEGVYYGYTF. CDR3 nucleotide sequence: TGTGCCAGCAGCTCCGAAGGAGTCTACTATGGCTACACCTTC.

The rearrangement uses TRBV11-2 and TRBJ1-5; 9 bases line up with TRBD1. Germline V gene lookup returns CDR1 SGHAT and CDR2 FQNNGV. Losses at the gene ends were 5 bases for V and 3 bases for J; bases not matched to a gene: 11. CDR3 size: 17 residues. Here the CDR3 reads CASSRRRRTGDNQPQHF. The CDR3 nucleotides read TGTGCCAGCAGCCGACGACGGAGGACAGGGGACAATCAGCCCCAGCATTTT. Drawing the rest from reference TRBV11-2 and TRBJ1-5, the complete variable domain is EAGVAQSPRYKIIEKRQSVAFWCNPISGHATLYWYQQILGQGPKLLIQFQNNGVVDDSQLPKDRFSAERLKGVDSTLKIQPAKLEDSAVYLCASSRRRRTGDNQPQHFGDGTRLSIL.

This chain connects TRBV24-1 to TRBJ2-3, with 10 nucleotides matching TRBD2. The V gene's germline CDR1 is KGHDR and CDR2 SFDVKD. This CDR3 comprises 15 residues. V lost 2 bases and J lost 5; bases outside the gene matches: 3. The chain's CDR3 is CATSDSSGRGDTQYF. DNA of the CDR3: TGTGCCACCAGTGATTCTAGCGGGAGAGGAGATACGCAGTATTTT.

The chain recombines TRBV7-9 with TRBJ1-2; no clear D gene. V was pared by 5 bases and J by 8 bases, with 21 bases between. This CDR3 has 15 residues. In germline, CDR1 is SEHNR, CDR2 FQNEAQ (reference sequence). CDR3 DNA: TGTGCCAGCAGCCCCAGGAGTCAGACGTCGGGAGGCTACACCTTC. Translating it yields CASSPRSQTSGGYTF.

This chain uses TRBV19 with TRBJ2-6, with 9 bases aligning to TRBD1. Losses at the gene ends were 5 bases for V and 2 bases for J; bases not matched to a gene: 4. CDR1 is LNHDA and CDR2 is SQIVND in the germline V gene (reference sequence). The CDR3 covers 16 residues. The CDR3 protein is CASSATGGAGANVLTF. The CDR3 DNA reads as TGTGCCAGTAGTGCGACAGGGGGTGCTGGGGCCAACGTCCTGACTTTC. The variable domain in full, completed from reference TRBV19 and TRBJ2-6, reads DGGITQSPKYLFRKEGQNVTLSCEQNLNHDAMYWYRQDPGQGLRLIYYSQIVNDFQKGDIAEGYSVSREKKESFPLTVTSAQKNPTAFYLCASSATGGAGANVLTFGAGSRLTVL.

The gene calls are TRBV5-3 and TRBJ1-2, with D maybe TRBD1 (6 bases). TRBV5-3 is filed as an ORF, its function uncertain. This CDR3 is built from 14 residues. Trimming took 4 bases from V and 4 from J, leaving 14 bases between them. The CDR3 reads CARSPIQGSYGYTF. The DNA for the CDR3 is TGTGCCAGAAGCCCAATACAGGGTAGCTATGGCTACACCTTC.

The chain carries TRBV9 and TRBJ1-3, with 8 nucleotides matching TRBD1. This CDR3 has 16 residues. With V trimmed by 4 bases and J by 3 bases, 9 bases remained unmatched. The germline V gene has CDR1 SGDLS and CDR2 YYNGEE. The DNA of the CDR3 is TGTGCCAGCAGCACCATGGACAGGGCCAATGGAAACACCATATATTTT. Translation: CASSTMDRANGNTIYF. Variable domain in full (rest from reference TRBV9 and TRBJ1-3): DSGVTQTPKHLITATGQRVTLRCSPRSGDLSVYWYQQSLDQGLQFLIQYYNGEERAKGNILERFSAQQFPDLHSELNLSSLELGDSALYFCASSTMDRANGNTIYFGEGSWLTVV.

Points on this clone: One junction end does not reproduce the germline sequence, and a read error may be involved. The chain has TRBV15 and TRBJ1-2; D remains ambiguous. CDR1 and CDR2 (germline): LNHNV, YYDKDF (reference sequence). CDR3 length: 12 amino acids. Here the CDR3 reads CATSRVSSELHF. Here the CDR3 DNA reads TGTGCCACCAGCAGAGTTTCTTCCGAGCTCCACTTC.

The chain is built from TRBV7-2 and TRBJ1-3; D not certain. Germline loops: CDR1 SGHTA, CDR2 FQGNSA. V was trimmed by 5 bases and J by 0 bases, leaving 17 bases between them. There are 17 residues in the CDR3. CDR3 DNA: TGTGCCAGCAGCCACCCCCCAAGCCCCTACTCTGGAAACACCATATATTTT. The encoded protein is CASSHPPSPYSGNTIYF.

This clone was recorded only once. The gene calls are TRBV7-8 and TRBJ1-5; 7 bases are shared with TRBD1. With V trimmed by 5 bases and J by 1 base, 8 bases remained unmatched. The CDR3 is made up of 16 amino acids. Germline V gives CDR1 SGHVS, CDR2 FQNEAQ. The CDR3 loop is CASSRGQLWSNQPQHF. The CDR3 DNA reads as TGTGCCAGCAGCCGGGGACAGCTTTGGAGCAATCAGCCCCAGCATTTT. The full variable domain, with the rest looked up from reference TRBV7-8 and TRBJ1-5, is GAGVSQSPRYKVAKRGQDVALRCDPISGHVSLFWYQQALGQGPEFLTYFQNEAQLDKSGLPSDRFFAERPEGSVSTLKIQRTQQEDSAVYLCASSRGQLWSNQPQHFGDGTRLSIL.